The 30 T cell receptor beta chains below were found in one sample sequenced in a study of cytomegalovirus exposure and HLA in healthy donors. Clones were sequenced by immunoSEQ multiplex PCR, and TCRdb holds only the in-frame ones, with some missing. The sample records approximately 71,000 clones, about 95% being singletons. The sequenced material came from PBMCs. Receptors originate from a woman aged 18-29 years in good health and CMV-seronegative.

The V gene is TRBV28, the J gene TRBJ2-7, with TRBD2 matching 13 bases. There are 18 residues in the CDR3. V was clipped by 7 bases and J by 5 bases; unmatched bases: 17. Germline V gene data show CDR1 as MDHEN and CDR2 as SYDVKM. The CDR3 loop reads CASTRGTEGTSGIHEQYF. The CDR3 coding sequence is TGTGCCAGCACCCGCGGGACGGAAGGGACTAGCGGGATCCACGAGCAGTACTTC. The complete variable domain, with remaining parts taken from reference TRBV28 and TRBJ2-7, reads DVKVTQSSRYLVKRTGEKVFLECVQDMDHENMFWYRQDPGLGLRLIYFSYDVKMKEKGDIPEGYSVSREKKERFSLILESASTNQTSMYLCASTRGTEGTSGIHEQYFGPGTRLTVT.

The V gene is TRBV4-1, the J gene TRBJ2-7; 8 bases map to TRBD1. CDR1 MGHRA and CDR2 YSYEKL come from the germline V gene. V lost 1 base and J lost 2; bases outside the gene matches: 7. This CDR3 comprises 16 residues. CDR3 sequence: CASSQAWDRRPYEQYF. The CDR3 DNA reads as TGCGCCAGCAGCCAAGCTTGGGACAGGAGGCCCTACGAGCAGTACTTC.

The J gene is TRBJ2-3, the V gene TRBV7-2, with 12 bases fitting TRBD2. The CDR3 has 16 amino acids. Unmatched junction bases numbered 3, after V lost 4 bases and J lost 1 base. CDR1 is SGHTA, CDR2 FQGNSA, per germline. This CDR3 is CASSYRLAGGTDTQYF. In DNA, the CDR3 is TGTGCCAGCAGCTACAGACTAGCGGGGGGCACAGATACGCAGTATTTT.

This chain uses TRBV10-3 with TRBJ2-7; TRBD1 matches at 9 bases. The germline CDR1 and CDR2 sequences are ENHRY and SYGVKD. The CDR3 has 15 amino acids. With 4 bases clipped from V and 0 bases from J, the junction kept 4 bases outside the gene matches. The CDR3 coding sequence is TGTGCCATCAGTGCATCGGGACAGGGCTCCTACGAGCAGTACTTC. Its translation: CAISASGQGSYEQYF.

This chain joins TRBV6-1 and TRBJ2-7, with unresolved D. Germline assignment: CDR1 MNHNS and CDR2 SASEGT. This CDR3 is 10 amino acids long. The ends were cut back, 10 bases at V and 6 bases at J, with 10 bases in the middle. CDR3: CATRRIEQYF. CDR3 nucleotide sequence: TGTGCCACTAGACGGATCGAGCAGTACTTC.

This chain joins TRBV27 and TRBJ1-5; D is undetermined. V shed 2 bases and J shed 7 bases, with 12 bases lying between them. Germline V gives CDR1 MNHEY, CDR2 SMNVEV (reference sequence). The CDR3 is 14 residues long. CDR3 protein: CASSLEGVGQPQHF. For the CDR3, the DNA is TGTGCCAGCAGTTTAGAGGGAGTTGGACAGCCCCAGCATTTT.

The CDR3, as DNA: TGTGCCAGCAGTTTCTATCTGGGCGGGAGATCCAATGAGCAGTTCTTC. Amino acids: CASSFYLGGRSNEQFF. This chain joins TRBV28 and TRBJ2-1; 7 nucleotides agree with TRBD2. CDR1 and CDR2 from the germline V gene are MDHEN and SYDVKM. There are 16 residues in the CDR3. V shed 3 bases, J shed 6 bases, and the junction held 11 bases outside the gene matches. Variable domain in full (rest from reference TRBV28 and TRBJ2-1): DVKVTQSSRYLVKRTGEKVFLECVQDMDHENMFWYRQDPGLGLRLIYFSYDVKMKEKGDIPEGYSVSREKKERFSLILESASTNQTSMYLCASSFYLGGRSNEQFFGPGTRLTVL.

This chain links TRBV7-9 with TRBJ2-7; D perhaps matches TRBD2 (6 bases). V dropped 4 bases and J dropped 3 bases, with 16 bases sitting between them. The CDR3 length is 15 residues. Germline CDR1 is SEHNR and CDR2 is FQNEAQ (reference sequence). CDR3 sequence: CASSSKSGDGYEQYF. CDR3 nucleotides: TGTGCCAGCAGCTCTAAGTCGGGGGATGGCTACGAGCAGTACTTC. The variable domain in full, with the rest retrieved from reference TRBV7-9 and TRBJ2-7, is DTGVSQNPRHKITKRGQNVTFRCDPISEHNRLYWYRQTLGQGPEFLTYFQNEAQLEKSRLLSDRFSAERPKGSFSTLEIQRTEQGDSAMYLCASSSKSGDGYEQYFGPGTRLTVT.

CDR3 DNA sequence: TGTGCCAGCAGGCTAGCGGGAGTGCTTGGCACAGATACGCAGTATTTT. It yields the protein CASRLAGVLGTDTQYF. The chain recombines TRBV27 with TRBJ2-3, with 10 bases matching TRBD2. The J segment lost 1 base and the V segment lost 6 bases, leaving 7 bases of the junction unmatched. This CDR3 comprises 16 residues. Germline CDR1 is MNHEY and CDR2 is SMNVEV (reference sequence).

The chain recombines TRBV30 with TRBJ1-2; maybe TRBD1 (6 bases). This CDR3 has 13 residues. The V gene's germline CDR1 is GTSNPN and CDR2 SVGIG (reference sequence). Trimming took off 2 bases at V and 8 bases at J, with 15 bases between the two ends. CDR3 DNA sequence: TGTGCCTGGAGTCCACAGGGATATGGAGGCTACACCTTC. It specifies CAWSPQGYGGYTF.

This chain uses TRBV7-3 with TRBJ2-5, with D possibly being TRBD2 (7 bases). Trimming left V 5 bases short and J 2 bases short, with 15 bases between. The germline V gene has CDR1 SGHTA and CDR2 FQGTGA. The CDR3 extends over 15 amino acids. The chain's CDR3 is CASSLRGGMQETQYF. As DNA, the CDR3 is TGTGCCAGCAGCCTTAGGGGGGGAATGCAAGAGACCCAGTACTTC.

V and J are TRBV19 and TRBJ2-7; TRBD1 is a possible D gene (6 bases). This CDR3 has 15 amino acids. The germline gives CDR1 LNHDA, CDR2 SQIVND (reference sequence). V was pared by 2 bases and J by 2 bases, with 13 bases between. CDR3 DNA sequence: TGTGCCAGTAGTATAAAGGACAGAACACCCTACGAGCAGTACTTC. It encodes CASSIKDRTPYEQYF. The whole variable domain, remainder taken from reference TRBV19 and TRBJ2-7, is DGGITQSPKYLFRKEGQNVTLSCEQNLNHDAMYWYRQDPGQGLRLIYYSQIVNDFQKGDIAEGYSVSREKKESFPLTVTSAQKNPTAFYLCASSIKDRTPYEQYFGPGTRLTVT.

The chain uses TRBV11-2 and TRBJ2-1; 10 nucleotides line up with TRBD2. The germline V gene encodes CDR1 SGHAT and CDR2 FQNNGV. CDR3 length: 16 residues. With V trimmed by 6 bases and J by 5 bases, 10 bases remained unmatched. In DNA form, the CDR3 reads TGTGCCAGCAGGCATCCCAGGACTAGCGGCCACAATGAGCAGTTCTTC. Translated: CASRHPRTSGHNEQFF.

This clone was observed a few times. V gene TRBV9 combines with J gene TRBJ2-2; 9 bases fit TRBD1. Germline CDR1 SGDLS, CDR2 YYNGEE. V lost 0 bases, J lost 9 bases, and 9 bases stayed unmatched. The CDR3 is 16 amino acids. The CDR3: CASSVVGTGSSRELFF. CDR3 sequence (DNA): TGTGCCAGCAGCGTAGTTGGGACAGGGTCGTCCCGGGAGCTGTTTTTT. The whole variable domain, remainder taken from reference TRBV9 and TRBJ2-2, is DSGVTQTPKHLITATGQRVTLRCSPRSGDLSVYWYQQSLDQGLQFLIQYYNGEERAKGNILERFSAQQFPDLHSELNLSSLELGDSALYFCASSVVGTGSSRELFFGEGSRLTVL.

The chain carries TRBV6-5 and TRBJ1-2; D possibly corresponds to TRBD1 (5 bases). V lost 6 bases, J lost 4 bases, and 9 bases lay in between. This CDR3 contains 12 residues. The germline V gene has CDR1 MNHEY and CDR2 SVGAGI. The CDR3 loop reads CASRQDGYGYTF. CDR3 sequence (DNA): TGTGCCAGCAGACAGGACGGCTATGGCTACACCTTC.

The chain couples TRBV19 to TRBJ1-5, with D perhaps TRBD1 (5 bases). Germline CDR1 LNHDA, CDR2 SQIVND (reference sequence). V was shortened by 0 bases and J by 2 bases, with 17 bases between the two germline ends. The CDR3 is 18 residues long. CDR3 region: CASSIDSGFGAGNQPQHF. CDR3 bases: TGTGCCAGTAGTATAGATAGCGGCTTCGGGGCGGGCAATCAGCCCCAGCATTTT.

The CDR3 coding sequence is TGTGCCAGCAGACCGTGGACAGGGGGCACTGAAGCTTTCTTT. Amino acids: CASRPWTGGTEAFF. This chain uses TRBV6-1 with TRBJ1-1; 10 bases agree with TRBD1. The germline CDR1 and CDR2 sequences are MNHNS and SASEGT. Unmatched junction bases numbered 5, after V lost 6 bases and J lost 4 bases. The CDR3 runs to 14 residues.

This rearrangement joins TRBV29-1 to TRBJ2-5; 8 bases are shared with TRBD2. Germline assignment: CDR1 SQVTM and CDR2 ANQGSEA. The ends lost 7 bases at V and 0 bases at J; junction bases unmatched: 4. CDR3 length: 13 residues. The DNA for the CDR3 is TGCAGCGAACTAGCGGAGTACCAAGAGACCCAGTACTTC. Protein: CSELAEYQETQYF.

This sequence joins TRBV10-1 and TRBJ1-1; 8 bases map to TRBD1. Trimming removed 4 bases from V and 3 bases from J; junction bases left unmatched: 1. The CDR3 is 13 residues long. Germline CDR1 and CDR2: WNHNN and SYGVQD (reference sequence). CDR3 loop: CASSGQGYTEAFF. The CDR3 coding sequence is TGCGCCAGCAGTGGACAGGGGTACACTGAAGCTTTCTTT.

As to this clone: A read error may account for a junction end that differs from germline. V is TRBV7-7 and J is TRBJ2-3; D is possibly TRBD1 (5 bases). The CDR3 totals 14 residues. From germline, CDR1 is SSHAT and CDR2 FNYEAQ (reference sequence). Written as DNA, the CDR3 is TGTGCTAGCAACATTACCGGACACACAGATACGCAGTATTTT. Its translation is CASNITGHTDTQYF.

The chain uses TRBV7-9 and TRBJ2-2, with D possibly TRBD1 on 6 matching bases. In germline, CDR1 is SEHNR, CDR2 FQNEAQ (reference sequence). There are 17 residues in the CDR3. The V gene lost 2 bases and the J gene lost 4 bases, with 17 bases spanning the gap. CDR3 in DNA: TGTGCCAGCAGCTTAACCGGGACACGGGGAGTCACCGGGGAGCTGTTTTTT. Its translation: CASSLTGTRGVTGELFF.

This clone was detected only once. This rearrangement joins TRBV6-1 to TRBJ1-3; the D is unclear. The CDR3 is 13 amino acids. The V gene lost 7 bases and the J gene lost 0 bases, with 7 bases spanning the gap. Germline V gene sequence: CDR1 MNHNS, CDR2 SASEGT. The CDR3 loop is CASIVLSGNTIYF. The CDR3 bases are TGTGCCAGCATCGTTCTCTCTGGAAACACCATATATTTT.

The CDR3 bases are TGTGCCAGCAGCTTTTCTAGTCTAGCGGGAGTCGAGCAGTACTTC. Protein product: CASSFSSLAGVEQYF. The chain is built from TRBV5-6 and TRBJ2-7; the match to TRBD2 covers 10 bases. This CDR3 has 15 residues. V gave up 2 bases and J gave up 6 bases; unmatched junction bases: 8. Germline-derived CDR1 and CDR2 are SGHDT and YYEEEE. The full variable domain, completed using reference TRBV5-6 and TRBJ2-7, is DAGVTQSPTHLIKTRGQQVTLRCSPKSGHDTVSWYQQALGQGPQFIFQYYEEEERQRGNFPDRFSGHQFPNYSSELNVNALLLGDSALYLCASSFSSLAGVEQYFGPGTRLTVT.

The chain employs TRBV6-5 and TRBJ1-5; possible D gene TRBD1, 5 bases. The V gene's germline CDR1 is MNHEY and CDR2 SVGAGI. Trimming pared 6 bases from V and 1 base from J, leaving 13 bases between. CDR3 size: 15 residues. The CDR3: CASRGGVGSNQPQHF. As DNA, the CDR3 is TGTGCCAGCAGGGGAGGGGTCGGGAGCAATCAGCCCCAGCATTTT.

The CDR3 bases are TGTGCCAGCAGCTTAAATGGCGACAGAAACACTGAAGCTTTCTTT. Its protein product is CASSLNGDRNTEAFF. V usage is TRBV11-2 and J usage is TRBJ1-1; tentatively, D is TRBD1 (5 bases). The V end lost 2 bases, the J end lost 2 bases, and 12 bases lay between the germline ends. The CDR3 has 15 amino acids. Germline V CDR1 and CDR2: SGHAT, FQNNGV.

The chain joins TRBV6-1 to TRBJ1-1; D is unresolved. The germline V gene has CDR1 MNHNS and CDR2 SASEGT. Trimming stripped 2 bases from V and 5 bases from J, with 12 bases between. This CDR3 is 14 amino acids long. In DNA, the CDR3 is TGTGCCAGCAGTGAATCCTCGGGTTGGACTGAAGCTTTCTTT. Translated, it gives CASSESSGWTEAFF.

V and J are TRBV6-5 and TRBJ1-2, with D possibly being TRBD1 (6 bases). V dropped 5 bases and J dropped 8 bases, with 12 bases sitting between them. The CDR3 contains 12 residues. Germline CDR1 reads MNHEY; CDR2 reads SVGAGI. CDR3 in amino acids: CASSLGTPGYTF. Here the CDR3 DNA reads TGTGCCAGCAGTCTGGGGACACCAGGCTACACCTTC.

The V gene is TRBV19, the J gene TRBJ1-2; possibly TRBD1 for D (5 bases). The CDR3 has 15 amino acids. Germline V gives CDR1 LNHDA, CDR2 SQIVND (reference sequence). Between the trimmed V and J ends, which lost 6 bases and 6 bases, there was a span of 20 bases. CDR3 sequence (DNA): TGTGCCAGTAGGACCACTTGGGGGGAGCATAATGGCTACACCTTC. Amino acids: CASRTTWGEHNGYTF.

The chain carries TRBV30 and TRBJ2-7; no reliable D call. The length of the CDR3 is 11 residues. Trimming removed 6 bases at V and 0 bases at J, with 6 bases between. Germline CDR1 GTSNPN, CDR2 SVGIG (reference sequence). CDR3 residues: CACALSYEQYF. Written as DNA, the CDR3 is TGTGCCTGTGCACTCTCCTACGAGCAGTACTTC.

The chain couples TRBV27 to TRBJ2-7; D possibly corresponds to TRBD2 (5 bases). Trimming stripped 2 bases from V and 5 bases from J, with 10 bases between. Germline V lookup: CDR1 MNHEY, CDR2 SMNVEV (reference sequence). There are 13 residues in the CDR3. This chain's CDR3 is CASSLNGINEQYF. The DNA for the CDR3 is TGTGCCAGCAGTTTAAACGGGATCAACGAGCAGTACTTC.